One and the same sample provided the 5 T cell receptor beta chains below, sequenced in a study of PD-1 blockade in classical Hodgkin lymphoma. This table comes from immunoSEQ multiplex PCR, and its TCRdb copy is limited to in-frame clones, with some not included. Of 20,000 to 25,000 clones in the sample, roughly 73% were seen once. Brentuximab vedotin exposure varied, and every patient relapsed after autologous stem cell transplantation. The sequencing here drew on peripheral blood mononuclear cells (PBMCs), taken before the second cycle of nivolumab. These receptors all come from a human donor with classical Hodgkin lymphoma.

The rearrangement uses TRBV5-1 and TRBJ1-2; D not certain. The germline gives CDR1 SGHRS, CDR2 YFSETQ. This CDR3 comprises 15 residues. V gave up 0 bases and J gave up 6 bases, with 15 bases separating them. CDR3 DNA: TGCGCCAGCAGCTTGGCCCCGACAACCCTCGATGGCTACACCTTC. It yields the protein CASSLAPTTLDGYTF.

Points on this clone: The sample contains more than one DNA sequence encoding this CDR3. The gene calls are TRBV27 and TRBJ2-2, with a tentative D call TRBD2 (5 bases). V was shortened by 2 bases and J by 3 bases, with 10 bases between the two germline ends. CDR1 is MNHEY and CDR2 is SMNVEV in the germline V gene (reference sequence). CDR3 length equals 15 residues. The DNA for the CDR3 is TGTGCCAGCAGTTTAATCGCCGGGGACACCGGGGAGCTGTTTTTT. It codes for CASSLIAGDTGELFF.

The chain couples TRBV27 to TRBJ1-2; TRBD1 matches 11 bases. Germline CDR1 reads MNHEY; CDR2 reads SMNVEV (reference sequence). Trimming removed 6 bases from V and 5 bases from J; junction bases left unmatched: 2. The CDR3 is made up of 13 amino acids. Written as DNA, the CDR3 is TGTGCCAGCAGAGGACAGGGGGCTTATGGCTACACCTTC. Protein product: CASRGQGAYGYTF.

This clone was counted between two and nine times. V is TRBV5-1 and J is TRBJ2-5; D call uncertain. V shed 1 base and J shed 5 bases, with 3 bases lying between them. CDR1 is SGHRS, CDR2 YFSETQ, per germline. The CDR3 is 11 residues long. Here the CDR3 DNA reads TGCGCCAGCAGCTTGATGGAGACCCAGTACTTC. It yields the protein CASSLMETQYF.

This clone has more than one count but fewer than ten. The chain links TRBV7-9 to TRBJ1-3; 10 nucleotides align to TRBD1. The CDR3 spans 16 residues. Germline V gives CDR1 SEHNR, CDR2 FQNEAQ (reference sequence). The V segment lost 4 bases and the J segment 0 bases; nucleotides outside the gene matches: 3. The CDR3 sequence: CASSWGQGSSGNTIYF. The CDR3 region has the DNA TGTGCCAGCAGCTGGGGACAGGGGTCCTCTGGAAACACCATATATTTT. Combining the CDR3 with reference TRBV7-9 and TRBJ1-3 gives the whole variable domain DTGVSQNPRHKITKRGQNVTFRCDPISEHNRLYWYRQTLGQGPEFLTYFQNEAQLEKSRLLSDRFSAERPKGSFSTLEIQRTEQGDSAMYLCASSWGQGSSGNTIYFGEGSWLTVV.